The present TCR beta chain was sequenced within a study of T cells after yellow fever vaccination. Points from the study as a whole: A large majority of primary-vaccination clones showed up again after the booster (approximately 95% CD4, roughly 88% CD8).

This clonotype was seen ten or more times. What it binds is not known. In TCRdb, the 5' RACE reads were re-called with MiXCR into one record per CDR3 protein. The sample lists roughly 60,000 distinct CDR3 sequences; about 6.6% were seen once. Germline V gene sequence: CDR1 MNHEY, CDR2 SVGEGT. The CDR3 is 15 amino acids. Trimming left V 6 bases short and J 5 bases short, with 19 bases between. The clonotype was recovered from a man between 18 and 35 years old who received the YFV17D yellow fever vaccine. The starting material was CD8+ T cells sorted from PBMCs, obtained on the day of the first yellow fever vaccination. The chain uses TRBV6-2 or TRBV6-3 and TRBJ1-2, with D perhaps TRBD1 (5 bases). The CDR3: CASSHGGGMWYGYTF. The CDR3 DNA sequence: TGTGCCAGCAGCCACGGCGGGGGAATGTGGTATGGCTACACCTTC.